Following are 13 T cell receptor beta chains from one sample sequenced in a study of vaccination effects on CD4 cells after COVID-19. After expansion with viral peptide pools in the ViraFEST assay, antigen-specific CD4+ T cells were sequenced. Isolating CD4+ T cells followed about 11 days of culture. Nucleocapsid antibodies were negative in the vaccine recipients, who had never had SARS-CoV-2 infection. No antigen is known for these receptors. Profiling relied on immunoSEQ multiplex PCR, and the TCRdb table lists in-frame clones only, not all of them. The table records more than 35,000 clones, under 70% of them present only once. Sequenced material: CD4+ T cells from PBMCs cultured with HCoV-OC43 spike peptides, taken before COVID-19 vaccination. The subset: HCoV-OC43 spike overlapping peptide pool stimulation. The source of these receptors is a human donor who received a COVID-19 vaccine.

V and J are TRBV7-9 and TRBJ2-2; the match to TRBD2 covers 13 bases. Germline-derived CDR1 and CDR2 are SEHNR and FQNEAQ (reference sequence). The CDR3 loop spans 16 amino acids. Unmatched junction bases numbered 4, after V lost 5 bases and J lost 4 bases. The CDR3 is CASSQGLAGVTGELFF. In nucleotides, the CDR3 is TGTGCCAGCAGCCAAGGACTAGCGGGGGTCACCGGGGAGCTGTTTTTT.

V gene TRBV27 combines with J gene TRBJ2-3; D is uncertain. The germline gives CDR1 MNHEY, CDR2 SMNVEV (reference sequence). The V end was cut by 5 bases, the J end by 6 bases, with 9 bases between. The CDR3 has 12 amino acids. CDR3 DNA sequence: TGTGCCAGCAGTCCTCGACTTGATACGCAGTATTTT. Its translation: CASSPRLDTQYF.

This clone has a handful of counts. V and J are TRBV7-9 and TRBJ1-2, with a possible D match to TRBD1 (6 bases). Trimming left V 2 bases short and J 4 bases short, with 14 bases between. The CDR3 consists of 15 residues. CDR1 is SEHNR, CDR2 FQNEAQ, per germline (reference sequence). The CDR3 protein is CASSLSRTELYGYTF. For the CDR3, the DNA is TGTGCCAGCAGCTTATCGAGGACAGAGCTCTATGGCTACACCTTC.

The V and J genes are TRBV5-6 and TRBJ2-3; 16 bases match TRBD2. J was trimmed by 5 bases and V by 4 bases; bases with no gene match: 4. Germline CDR1 and CDR2: SGHDT and YYEEEE. This CDR3 has 16 residues. In DNA, the CDR3 is TGTGCCAGCAGCAGGGGACTAGCGGGAGGGGAAGATACGCAGTATTTT. This sequence encodes CASSRGLAGGEDTQYF.

The chain combines TRBV6-5 with TRBJ2-3; D is unclear. Trimming removed 2 bases at V and 2 bases at J, with 2 bases between. Per germline, CDR1 MNHEY and CDR2 SVGAGI. This CDR3 comprises 12 residues. The CDR3 DNA reads as TGTGCCAGCAGTTACGACACAGATACGCAGTATTTT. Residues: CASSYDTDTQYF.

The CDR3 coding sequence is TGCAGTGCTAGTGGGGGATTGAACACTGAAGCTTTCTTT. Translating it yields CSASGGLNTEAFF. V is TRBV20-1 and J is TRBJ1-1; TRBD1 is a possible D gene (5 bases). The germline CDR1 and CDR2 sequences are DFQATT and SNEGSKA (reference sequence). This CDR3 contains 13 residues. Trimming removed 3 bases from V and 0 bases from J, with 8 bases in between.

V is TRBV30 and J is TRBJ2-5; D unclear. Germline V gene lookup returns CDR1 GTSNPN and CDR2 SVGIG (reference sequence). V was trimmed by 4 bases and J by 1 base, leaving 10 bases between them. This CDR3 is 13 amino acids long. The CDR3 sequence is CAWNRAAQETQYF. DNA for the CDR3: TGTGCCTGGAATCGGGCAGCCCAAGAGACCCAGTACTTC.

V and J are TRBV5-4 and TRBJ1-1; D not resolved. Trimming pared 5 bases from V and 2 bases from J, leaving 4 bases between. Per the germline V gene, CDR1 is SGHNT and CDR2 is YYREEE (reference sequence). This CDR3 comprises 11 residues. CDR3 protein: CASRLNTEAFF. The CDR3 region has the DNA TGTGCCAGCAGATTAAACACTGAAGCTTTCTTT.

The genes are TRBV12-5 and TRBJ2-7, with D perhaps matching TRBD2 (6 bases). There are 13 residues in the CDR3. CDR1 and CDR2 from the germline V gene are LGHNT and FRNRAP. V was pared by 6 bases and J by 1 base, with 10 bases between. The chain's CDR3 is CASGMRGSYEQYF. CDR3 nucleotides: TGTGCTAGTGGGATGCGGGGTTCCTACGAGCAGTACTTC.

This clone was found a few times. The chain combines TRBV10-1 with TRBJ2-7; D is uncertain. The length of the CDR3 is 16 residues. Trimming removed 0 bases at V and 0 bases at J, with 12 bases between. The germline V gene has CDR1 WNHNN and CDR2 SYGVQD (reference sequence). The CDR3 here is CASSESFAASSYEQYF. The CDR3 DNA reads TGCGCCAGCAGTGAGTCGTTCGCAGCGAGCTCCTACGAGCAGTACTTC.

A few counts support this clone. The chain carries TRBV6-5 and TRBJ2-5, with 7 bases that match TRBD2. Germline CDR1 MNHEY, CDR2 SVGAGI. Trimming took 8 bases from V and 2 from J; bases not matched to a gene: 8. The CDR3 is 14 residues long. The CDR3 region has the DNA TGTGCCAGCTCCGAAGGGACTATTCAAGAGACCCAGTACTTC. This encodes CASSEGTIQETQYF.

The chain recombines TRBV20-1 with TRBJ2-5, with no clear D. Per the germline V gene, CDR1 is DFQATT and CDR2 is SNEGSKA (reference sequence). The CDR3 covers 11 residues. V was trimmed by 4 bases and J by 2 bases, leaving 5 bases between them. The CDR3 loop is CSANDQETQYF. CDR3 sequence (DNA): TGCAGTGCTAATGATCAAGAGACCCAGTACTTC.

This chain links TRBV5-1 with TRBJ1-1; 7 bases are a match to TRBD1. The CDR3 length is 16 residues. Germline V gene lookup returns CDR1 SGHRS and CDR2 YFSETQ. Trimming cost V 0 bases and J 0 bases; bases outside gene matches: 5. CDR3 coding DNA: TGCGCCAGCAGCTTGGGACAGGGCATTCTGAACACTGAAGCTTTCTTT. This gives the protein CASSLGQGILNTEAFF.